The 26 T cell receptor beta chains below come from one sample, sequenced in a study of spatial heterogeneity in lung cancer. Time point: sample taken at primary tumor resection. General study findings and limits: Tumor mutation counts were tracked by expanded intratumoral alpha and beta TCR counts.

These receptors have no identified antigens. MiXCR, applied by TCRdb to the 5' RACE reads, yields one record per CDR3 protein. The sample consists of around 100,000 distinct CDR3 sequences, around 4.8% of them appearing once. The sequencing used lung tumor tissue, collected at surgery. These TCRs come from a male donor with early-stage non-small cell lung cancer.

This clonotype was detected ten times or more. The chain recombines TRBV28 with TRBJ2-3; D unclear. Trimming shortened V by 6 bases and J by 0 bases, and 7 bases separated the two germline ends. From germline, CDR1 is MDHEN and CDR2 SYDVKM. The length of the CDR3 is 13 residues. The CDR3 bases are TGTGCCAGCAGGTCTTCTAGCACAGATACGCAGTATTTT. Translating gives CASRSSSTDTQYF.

J is TRBJ1-4 and V is TRBV5-1, with 10 bases matching TRBD1. The trim removed 4 bases at V and 6 bases at J, leaving 6 bases unmatched. The CDR3 sequence is 15 residues long. The germline gives CDR1 SGHRS, CDR2 YFSETQ. The CDR3 nucleotides are TGCGCCAGCAGCCTAACGGGACAGGGGTATGAAAAACTGTTTTTT. As protein: CASSLTGQGYEKLFF.

This clonotype was recorded at least ten times. The chain has TRBV6-1 and TRBJ2-2; maybe TRBD2 (6 bases). Germline CDR1 and CDR2: MNHNS and SASEGT. The V end was cut by 6 bases, the J end by 6 bases, with 11 bases between. The CDR3 is 13 residues long. As DNA, the CDR3 is TGTGCCAGCAGGGGAGGAAAGTCCGGGGAGCTGTTTTTT. Its protein is CASRGGKSGELFF.

The table lists this clonotype with many counts. The chain links TRBV20-1 to TRBJ1-2; D remains unclear. Looked up from germline, CDR1 is DFQATT and CDR2 is SNEGSKA (reference sequence). V was clipped by 0 bases and J by 8 bases, with 13 bases between them. This CDR3 spans 13 amino acids. CDR3 region: CSARDDERVGYTF. The CDR3, as DNA: TGCAGTGCTAGAGACGACGAACGGGTCGGCTACACCTTC.

At least ten counts were recorded for this clonotype. V gene TRBV9 combines with J gene TRBJ2-5; the D is unclear. Trimming pared 4 bases from V and 7 bases from J, leaving 14 bases between. Germline CDR1 and CDR2: SGDLS and YYNGEE. This CDR3 is 13 amino acids long. Here the CDR3 DNA reads TGTGCCAGCAGCCGCGACTGGAAGGTGACCCAGTACTTC. Amino acid sequence: CASSRDWKVTQYF.

This clonotype was seen ten or more times. The rearrangement joins TRBV7-9 to TRBJ2-3; D is unclear. CDR1 is SEHNR, CDR2 FQNEAQ, per germline (reference sequence). The CDR3 extends over 15 amino acids. V lost 5 bases and J lost 0, with 12 bases in between. CDR3: CASSLQAPSTDTQYF. CDR3 DNA: TGTGCCAGCAGCCTCCAGGCTCCTAGCACAGATACGCAGTATTTT.

This clonotype was found many times. V and J are TRBV12-3 or TRBV12-4 and TRBJ1-4; TRBD1 matches at 12 bases. V lost 5 bases, J lost 8 bases, and 6 bases stayed unmatched. CDR3 size: 15 residues. The DNA for the CDR3 is TGTGCCAGCAGTCTATCCGGGACAGGGGGCGAAAAACTGTTTTTT. Amino acids: CASSLSGTGGEKLFF.

In its sample, this clonotype was seen a few times. The chain carries TRBV10-1 and TRBJ1-1, with 9 bases matching TRBD1. CDR1 is WNHNN and CDR2 is SYGVQD in the germline V gene (reference sequence). The CDR3 length is 14 residues. The J segment lost 5 bases and the V segment lost 9 bases, leaving 10 bases of the junction unmatched. CDR3 nucleotides: TGCGCCAGGAACAAGGGACAGGGTCTAACTGAAGCTTTCTTT. Protein product: CARNKGQGLTEAFF.

This clonotype has a count of ten or more. The rearrangement links TRBV6-1 to TRBJ2-2; D possibly corresponds to TRBD2 (5 bases). The length of the CDR3 is 15 residues. V lost 4 bases to trimming and J lost 0 bases, with 9 bases between them. From germline, CDR1 is MNHNS and CDR2 SASEGT. The DNA of the CDR3 is TGTGCCAGCAGTGTTGAGGGAGCGAACACCGGGGAGCTGTTTTTT. Its protein product is CASSVEGANTGELFF.

This clonotype came up many times. The chain uses TRBV28 and TRBJ2-7, with D perhaps TRBD1 (5 bases). This CDR3 is built from 15 residues. Germline assignment: CDR1 MDHEN and CDR2 SYDVKM. V lost 1 base to trimming and J lost 3 bases, with 13 bases between them. The chain's CDR3 is CASSLLAGNLYEQYF. The CDR3 region has the DNA TGTGCCAGCAGTTTATTGGCAGGGAATCTCTACGAGCAGTACTTC.

The sample holds many counts of this clonotype. The V and J genes are TRBV4-2 and TRBJ2-7; a possible D gene is TRBD1 (6 bases). V was cut by 4 bases and J by 3 bases, with 10 bases left in between. This CDR3 is 13 amino acids long. CDR1 is LGHNA, CDR2 YNFKEQ, per germline. In nucleotides, the CDR3 is TGTGCCAGCAGCCCGTCACAGGGCTACGAGCAGTACTTC. Translated, it gives CASSPSQGYEQYF.

At least ten counts were recorded for this clonotype. The rearrangement links TRBV7-8 to TRBJ1-3; D gene unclear. V lost 1 base to trimming and J lost 3 bases, with 10 bases between them. From germline, CDR1 is SGHVS and CDR2 FQNEAQ. This CDR3 contains 15 residues. The CDR3 here is CASSLVTFGGNTIYF. CDR3 sequence (DNA): TGTGCCAGCAGCTTAGTGACTTTTGGTGGAAACACCATATATTTT.

This clonotype has a count of ten or more. The chain joins TRBV2 to TRBJ1-1; D unresolved. Germline V CDR1 and CDR2: SNHLY, FYNNEI. This CDR3 contains 13 residues. The V end lost 2 bases, the J end lost 1 base, and 5 bases lay between the germline ends. The CDR3 here is CASSEYRNTEAFF. In DNA, the CDR3 is TGTGCCAGCAGTGAATACAGGAACACTGAAGCTTTCTTT.

In this sample, this clonotype turned up many times. J is TRBJ2-7 and V is TRBV12-3 or TRBV12-4; 9 nucleotides agree with TRBD1. Unmatched junction bases numbered 0, after V lost 3 bases and J lost 3 bases. CDR3 length: 13 residues. CDR3 sequence reads: CASSLTGGYEQYF. CDR3 coding DNA: TGTGCCAGCAGTTTGACAGGGGGCTACGAGCAGTACTTC.

This clonotype has more than one count but fewer than ten. The chain has TRBV28 and TRBJ1-1; 7 bases map to TRBD1. This CDR3 contains 16 residues. In germline, CDR1 is MDHEN, CDR2 SYDVKM. V was clipped by 5 bases and J by 3 bases; unmatched bases: 12. For the CDR3, the DNA is TGTGCCAGCAGTCCCGGGACAGTTACAGGCGACACTGAAGCTTTCTTT. Its translation: CASSPGTVTGDTEAFF.

This clonotype was counted many times. This chain joins TRBV10-3 and TRBJ2-7, with a weak D call TRBD1 (6 bases). The germline CDR1 and CDR2 sequences are ENHRY and SYGVKD. V lost 2 bases and J 2 bases, leaving 13 bases between the germline ends. This CDR3 contains 15 residues. CDR3 protein: CAISEGKQGPYEQYF. DNA for the CDR3: TGTGCCATCAGTGAGGGGAAGCAGGGGCCCTACGAGCAGTACTTC.

This clonotype has at least ten counts. J is TRBJ1-5 and V is TRBV7-9; D unclear. CDR3 length: 14 residues. The germline V gene has CDR1 SEHNR and CDR2 FQNEAQ (reference sequence). Trimming pared 1 base from V and 4 bases from J, leaving 8 bases between. The CDR3 sequence: CASSLDAENQPQHF. DNA of the CDR3: TGTGCCAGCAGCTTAGACGCGGAGAATCAGCCCCAGCATTTT. The variable domain in full, completed from reference TRBV7-9 and TRBJ1-5, reads DTGVSQNPRHKITKRGQNVTFRCDPISEHNRLYWYRQTLGQGPEFLTYFQNEAQLEKSRLLSDRFSAERPKGSFSTLEIQRTEQGDSAMYLCASSLDAENQPQHFGDGTRLSIL.

This clonotype was observed at least ten times. The junction and the germline gene differ at one end; a read error may be behind it. The chain employs TRBV5-1 and TRBJ2-1, with unresolved D. This CDR3 has 13 amino acids. Germline V gene sequence: CDR1 SGHRS, CDR2 YFSETQ. For the CDR3, the DNA is TGCGCCAGCCGCTTCACCCCCGCGTGGGAGCAGTTCTTC. Translation gives CASRFTPAWEQFF.

This rearrangement joins TRBV4-1 to TRBJ1-5; 10 bases align to TRBD1. The germline CDR1 and CDR2 sequences are MGHRA and YSYEKL. This CDR3 spans 18 amino acids. V shed 2 bases, J shed 7 bases, and the junction held 14 bases outside the gene matches. CDR3 loop: CASSQLPPGQGWKQPQHF. DNA of the CDR3: TGCGCCAGCAGCCAACTTCCTCCGGGACAGGGGTGGAAGCAGCCCCAGCATTTT.

This clonotype was seen at least ten times. J is TRBJ1-1 and V is TRBV2; tentative D call: TRBD1 (6 bases). The CDR3 is made up of 16 amino acids. Germline loops: CDR1 SNHLY, CDR2 FYNNEI. Trimming removed 0 bases at V and 1 base at J, with 12 bases between. This CDR3 reads CASSEALSGENTEAFF. The CDR3 DNA reads as TGTGCCAGCAGTGAAGCGCTTTCAGGGGAGAACACTGAAGCTTTCTTT.

V gene TRBV10-3 combines with J gene TRBJ1-5; tentatively, D is TRBD1 (6 bases). V gave up 10 bases and J gave up 0 bases, with 13 bases separating them. In germline, CDR1 is ENHRY, CDR2 SYGVKD. The CDR3 consists of 14 residues. The CDR3 reads CATADSNSNQPQHF. DNA for the CDR3: TGTGCCACCGCGGACAGCAATAGCAATCAGCCCCAGCATTTT.

This clonotype was recorded many times. This sequence joins TRBV7-8 and TRBJ2-1; weak D call: TRBD1 (5 bases). V was clipped by 5 bases and J by 4 bases, with 15 bases between them. This CDR3 comprises 15 residues. Germline CDR1 and CDR2: SGHVS and FQNEAQ. The CDR3 sequence is CASSPLWTRYNEQFF. CDR3 in DNA: TGTGCCAGCAGCCCGCTCTGGACAAGGTACAATGAGCAGTTCTTC.

This clonotype was seen at least ten times. The rearrangement links TRBV20-1 to TRBJ2-3; D is unresolved. Trimming left V 5 bases short and J 5 bases short, with 8 bases between. Germline CDR1 is DFQATT and CDR2 is SNEGSKA (reference sequence). This CDR3 comprises 11 residues. The chain's CDR3 is CSARVVDTQYF. As DNA, the CDR3 is TGCAGTGCTCGGGTCGTAGATACGCAGTATTTT.

This clonotype was counted between two and nine times. The chain has TRBV7-9 and TRBJ2-1, with D unresolved. The CDR3 consists of 16 residues. Trimming removed 3 bases at V and 7 bases at J, with 19 bases between. CDR1 is SEHNR, CDR2 FQNEAQ, per germline (reference sequence). The DNA of the CDR3 is TGTGCCAGCAGCTTGGCGCTATATCGTTCCACGAATGAGCAGTTCTTC. Encoded protein: CASSLALYRSTNEQFF.

Remarks on this clonotype: Since a much larger clone is just one base distant, this may be a read error. This chain uses TRBV5-1 with TRBJ1-2, with 7 bases identical to TRBD1. There are 12 residues in the CDR3. CDR1 and CDR2 from the germline V gene are SGHRS and YFSETQ. The trim removed 3 bases at V and 8 bases at J, leaving 4 bases unmatched. CDR3 amino acids: CASSSRQGGYTF. CDR3 in DNA: TGCGCCAGCAGCTCCAGACAGGGAGGCTACACCTTC.

This clonotype was detected a few times. The chain employs TRBV6-5 and TRBJ2-1, with 7 positions matching TRBD2. This CDR3 contains 15 residues. Losses at the gene ends were 5 bases for V and 6 bases for J; bases not matched to a gene: 10. CDR1 is MNHEY and CDR2 is SVGAGI in the germline V gene. The CDR3 is CASSPWMGGSNEQFF. CDR3 coding DNA: TGTGCCAGCAGTCCTTGGATGGGCGGGAGCAATGAGCAGTTCTTC.